Presented here are 28 T cell receptor beta chains from one specimen sequenced in a study of T cell responses to AZD1222 COVID-19 vaccine. Data came from immunoSEQ multiplex PCR; TCRdb stores just in-frame clones and leaves some out. The sample comprises fewer than 150,000 clones, over 90% of which are singletons, and 0.85% to 0.95% rests with the top ten. The sample was peripheral blood, taken on day 0 of AZD1222 vaccination. The receptors here all came from an adult in good health.

This sequence joins TRBV7-9 and TRBJ2-7, with TRBD1 matching 9 bases. Looked up from germline, CDR1 is SEHNR and CDR2 is FQNEAQ (reference sequence). The CDR3 has 14 amino acids. J lost 2 bases, V lost 4 bases, and 3 bases had no gene match. DNA for the CDR3: TGTGCCAGCAGCTCGTACAGGGGGCCCTACGAGCAGTACTTC. It codes for CASSSYRGPYEQYF.

This clone turned up a few times. The chain joins TRBV9 to TRBJ1-3; no definite D call. V was pared by 0 bases and J by 4 bases, with 8 bases between. Germline CDR1 is SGDLS and CDR2 is YYNGEE. The CDR3 runs 14 residues. CDR3 sequence reads: CASSVGREGNTIYF. The DNA of the CDR3 is TGTGCCAGCAGCGTAGGAAGGGAAGGAAACACCATATATTTT.

This sequence joins TRBV18 and TRBJ2-1; D is unclear. V was pared by 3 bases and J by 0 bases, with 12 bases between. Germline assignment: CDR1 KGHSH and CDR2 LQKENI. This CDR3 has 16 residues. As DNA, the CDR3 is TGTGCCAGCTCACCCCTTCCTCAGAGCTCCTACAATGAGCAGTTCTTC. Translated: CASSPLPQSSYNEQFF. Full variable domain (rest looked up from reference TRBV18 and TRBJ2-1): NAGVMQNPRHLVRRRGQEARLRCSPMKGHSHVYWYRQLPEEGLKFMVYLQKENIIDESGMPKERFSAEFPKEGPSILRIQQVVRGDSAAYFCASSPLPQSSYNEQFFGPGTRLTVL.

V usage is TRBV12-3 or TRBV12-4 and J usage is TRBJ2-7; 7 bases align to TRBD1. V shed 2 bases and J 2 bases; nucleotides not matched to a gene: 0. The CDR3 totals 13 residues. The CDR3 nucleotides are TGTGCCAGCAGTTTAAGGGGGCCCTACGAGCAGTACTTC. This encodes CASSLRGPYEQYF.

Only a few counts were recorded for this clone. The J gene is TRBJ1-1, the V gene TRBV7-8; D unresolved. Germline CDR1 SGHVS, CDR2 FQNEAQ. The length of the CDR3 is 14 residues. V was clipped by 0 bases and J by 1 base, with 6 bases between them. The CDR3 bases are TGTGCCAGCAGCTTAGCGCGGGGGAACACTGAAGCTTTCTTT. Amino acid sequence: CASSLARGNTEAFF.

J is TRBJ2-5 and V is TRBV18; TRBD1 aligns across 9 bases. This CDR3 region has 15 residues. The ends lost 3 bases at V and 4 bases at J; junction bases unmatched: 6. The germline gives CDR1 KGHSH, CDR2 LQKENI. The DNA for the CDR3 is TGTGCCAGCTCACCCGGGACAGGGTCAAGAGAGACCCAGTACTTC. This translates into CASSPGTGSRETQYF.

The rearrangement links TRBV5-1 to TRBJ1-1, with 8 bases aligning to TRBD1. CDR1 is SGHRS and CDR2 is YFSETQ in the germline V gene. CDR3 length equals 14 residues. The junction had 6 bases not matched to a gene; V was cut back by 4 bases and J by 4 bases. The CDR3 region is CASSPLTGGTEAFF. The CDR3 DNA sequence: TGCGCCAGCAGCCCATTAACAGGGGGCACTGAAGCTTTCTTT.

The J gene is TRBJ1-5, the V gene TRBV12-3 or TRBV12-4; D not resolved. The CDR3 is 12 residues long. The V end lost 3 bases, the J end lost 7 bases, and 7 bases lay between the germline ends. In DNA, the CDR3 is TGTGCCAGCAGTTTTGCACCCCAGCCCCAGCATTTT. Translating gives CASSFAPQPQHF.

The chain couples TRBV9 to TRBJ1-1; no definite D call. The CDR3 extends over 13 amino acids. Trimming took 6 bases from V and 3 from J, leaving 12 bases between them. Looked up from germline, CDR1 is SGDLS and CDR2 is YYNGEE. The CDR3 DNA sequence: TGTGCCAGCAACACGGGAGAGGACACTGAAGCTTTCTTT. Residues: CASNTGEDTEAFF. The complete variable domain, with remaining parts taken from reference TRBV9 and TRBJ1-1, reads DSGVTQTPKHLITATGQRVTLRCSPRSGDLSVYWYQQSLDQGLQFLIQYYNGEERAKGNILERFSAQQFPDLHSELNLSSLELGDSALYFCASNTGEDTEAFFGQGTRLTVV.

The V call is TRBV5-4, the J call TRBJ1-1, with 7 bases matching TRBD1. After removal of 1 base from V and 3 bases from J, the junction contained 9 bases not matched to a gene. This CDR3 is 16 amino acids long. The germline gives CDR1 SGHNT, CDR2 YYREEE (reference sequence). The CDR3, as DNA: TGTGCCAGCAGCTTGAAGAACAGGGGCTTGCACACTGAAGCTTTCTTT. Translating gives CASSLKNRGLHTEAFF.

The chain employs TRBV5-1 and TRBJ1-4, with D perhaps TRBD1 (5 bases). Germline V gene sequence: CDR1 SGHRS, CDR2 YFSETQ. This CDR3 region has 13 residues. Trimming removed 6 bases from V and 3 bases from J, with 9 bases in between. CDR3 in DNA: TGCGCCAGCACCTCCAGGGCTAATGAAAAACTGTTTTTT. This sequence encodes CASTSRANEKLFF.

The genes are TRBV25-1 and TRBJ2-3; 8 bases are shared with TRBD1. Germline CDR1 and CDR2: MGHDK and SYGVNS. V was pared by 1 base and J by 4 bases, with 4 bases of the junction left unmatched. This CDR3 has 15 amino acids. For the CDR3, the DNA is TGTGCCAGCAGTGAATCCCCGGACAGGGCAGATACGCAGTATTTT. As protein: CASSESPDRADTQYF.

The chain recombines TRBV20-1 with TRBJ1-5; D is perhaps TRBD1 (6 bases). Germline V gene lookup returns CDR1 DFQATT and CDR2 SNEGSKA (reference sequence). Trimming stripped 3 bases from V and 7 bases from J, with 16 bases between. This CDR3 contains 14 residues. In DNA, the CDR3 is TGCAGTGCTAGTGTGGGGGCGGGGGAGCAGCCCCAGCATTTT. Translated: CSASVGAGEQPQHF.

CDR3 bases: TGTGCCAGCAGTCCTGGCCCGGGACTAGCGGGGCTTCCCACCGGGGAGCTGTTTTTT. Encoded protein: CASSPGPGLAGLPTGELFF. The rearrangement joins TRBV6-4 to TRBJ2-2, with 13 bases aligning to TRBD2. There are 19 residues in the CDR3. V shed 5 bases, J shed 4 bases, and the junction held 13 bases outside the gene matches. Per the germline V gene, CDR1 is MRHNA and CDR2 is SNTAGT.

V gene TRBV19 combines with J gene TRBJ2-5; either TRBD1 or TRBD2 may fit D (6 bases each). The CDR3 is made up of 16 amino acids. Germline V gives CDR1 LNHDA, CDR2 SQIVND (reference sequence). Trimming pared 5 bases from V and 4 bases from J, leaving 20 bases between. The CDR3 DNA reads TGTGCCAGTAGTCTGCCGGGTCCAAAGGGGGGAGAGACCCAGTACTTC. This encodes CASSLPGPKGGETQYF. Variable domain in full (rest from reference TRBV19 and TRBJ2-5): DGGITQSPKYLFRKEGQNVTLSCEQNLNHDAMYWYRQDPGQGLRLIYYSQIVNDFQKGDIAEGYSVSREKKESFPLTVTSAQKNPTAFYLCASSLPGPKGGETQYFGPGTRLLVL.

The rearrangement links TRBV13 to TRBJ1-4; no clear D gene. V shed 3 bases and J shed 0 bases, with 5 bases lying between them. Germline V gene sequence: CDR1 PRHDT, CDR2 FYEKMQ (reference sequence). The CDR3 sequence is 14 residues long. The CDR3 region is CASSLAATNEKLFF. The CDR3 DNA sequence: TGTGCCAGCAGCTTGGCGGCAACTAATGAAAAACTGTTTTTT.

This clone was observed a single time. The chain couples TRBV20-1 to TRBJ1-4; no firm D call. Germline assignment: CDR1 DFQATT and CDR2 SNEGSKA (reference sequence). The V and J ends lost 5 bases and 5 bases respectively, with 6 bases between them. The CDR3 loop spans 11 amino acids. CDR3 bases: TGCAGTGCTGGGTTGAATGAAAAACTGTTTTTT. Encoded protein: CSAGLNEKLFF.

This clone was observed once. The gene calls are TRBV18 and TRBJ2-7; 7 bases agree with TRBD1. In germline, CDR1 is KGHSH, CDR2 LQKENI. The V gene end was trimmed by 2 bases and the J gene end by 2 bases; junction bases not matched to a gene: 6. There are 15 residues in the CDR3. The CDR3 nucleotides are TGTGCCAGCTCACCAGAATGGGACAGAACCTACGAGCAGTACTTC. This translates into CASSPEWDRTYEQYF.

This sequence joins TRBV2 and TRBJ1-2, with D possibly being TRBD1 (6 bases). The CDR3 extends over 16 amino acids. The V end was cut by 3 bases, the J end by 2 bases, with 16 bases between. From germline, CDR1 is SNHLY and CDR2 FYNNEI. CDR3 sequence (DNA): TGTGCCAGCAGTGACGGGTACAGGGAAGGGAACTATGGCTACACCTTC. Its translation: CASSDGYREGNYGYTF.

The V and J genes are TRBV29-1 and TRBJ1-2; 7 positions match TRBD1. This CDR3 has 11 amino acids. The V gene end was trimmed by 7 bases and the J gene end by 3 bases; junction bases not matched to a gene: 2. Germline lookup yields CDR1 SQVTM and CDR2 ANQGSEA. CDR3 sequence: CSAGQDYGYTF. Here the CDR3 DNA reads TGCAGCGCTGGACAGGACTATGGCTACACCTTC.

The J gene is TRBJ2-2, the V gene TRBV7-2; 11 positions agree with TRBD2. This CDR3 has 16 residues. The germline CDR1 and CDR2 sequences are SGHTA and FQGNSA. V lost 2 bases and J lost 7; bases outside the gene matches: 6. The CDR3 protein is CASSLSSGGAIGELFF. The CDR3 DNA sequence: TGTGCCAGCAGCTTAAGTAGCGGGGGGGCTATCGGGGAGCTGTTTTTT.

The chain recombines TRBV27 with TRBJ2-7; D not certain. This CDR3 region has 13 residues. Germline V lookup: CDR1 MNHEY, CDR2 SMNVEV (reference sequence). The V gene lost 5 bases and the J gene lost 2 bases, with 10 bases spanning the gap. CDR3 protein: CASSPDQAYEQYF. For the CDR3, the DNA is TGTGCCAGCAGTCCCGACCAGGCCTACGAGCAGTACTTC.

This clone was observed once. This chain joins TRBV7-2 and TRBJ2-1; a possible D gene is TRBD2 (5 bases). V gave up 3 bases and J gave up 12 bases, with 12 bases separating them. The CDR3 is 12 residues long. Germline CDR1 and CDR2: SGHTA and FQGNSA. The CDR3 nucleotides are TGTGCCAGCAGCTTGGCCGGGAATCGGCAGTTCTTC. Translated, it gives CASSLAGNRQFF.

Here the CDR3 DNA reads TGCGCCAGCAGCTTGGACCAGCGGGTGGGTGAGCAGTTCTTC. It codes for CASSLDQRVGEQFF. The rearrangement uses TRBV5-1 and TRBJ2-1; a weak D match, TRBD2 (6 bases). V lost 0 bases to trimming and J lost 9 bases, with 13 bases between them. The CDR3 is 14 residues long. Germline values: CDR1 SGHRS, CDR2 YFSETQ.

This chain links TRBV27 with TRBJ2-7; 7 positions match TRBD1. Looked up from germline, CDR1 is MNHEY and CDR2 is SMNVEV (reference sequence). V shed 3 bases and J 5 bases; nucleotides not matched to a gene: 10. The CDR3 loop spans 15 amino acids. The CDR3 is CASSLRQGVWNEQYF. CDR3 DNA sequence: TGTGCCAGCAGTTTGCGACAGGGAGTTTGGAACGAGCAGTACTTC.

This clone was seen only once. The V gene is TRBV5-1, the J gene TRBJ1-1; a weak D match, TRBD1 (5 bases). Germline V lookup: CDR1 SGHRS, CDR2 YFSETQ. CDR3 length: 15 amino acids. The ends were cut back, 4 bases at V and 7 bases at J, with 20 bases in the middle. CDR3 in amino acids: CASSTQDGGNHEAFF. CDR3 nucleotides: TGCGCCAGCAGCACACAGGACGGCGGAAACCATGAAGCTTTCTTT.

This sequence joins TRBV4-2 and TRBJ2-2; 10 bases are a match to TRBD1. Germline-derived CDR1 and CDR2 are LGHNA and YNFKEQ. The CDR3 runs 15 residues. V gave up 4 bases and J gave up 3 bases; unmatched junction bases: 2. The CDR3 bases are TGTGCCAGCAGCCCCGGGACAGGGGACACCGGGGAGCTGTTTTTT. Its protein product is CASSPGTGDTGELFF.

The gene calls are TRBV7-2 and TRBJ1-4, with unresolved D. V was clipped by 2 bases and J by 7 bases, with 2 bases between them. This CDR3 contains 11 residues. Germline V gene lookup returns CDR1 SGHTA and CDR2 FQGNSA. The DNA for the CDR3 is TGTGCCAGCAGCTTAAGTGAAAAACTGTTTTTT. Protein sequence: CASSLSEKLFF.